Below, 31 T cell receptor beta chains from the same sample are listed, as sequenced in a study of identical twins. Via MiXCR, TCRdb re-called the 5' RACE reads, giving one row per CDR3 protein. The sample has under 800,000 distinct CDR3 sequences; over 20% are singletons. These records were also assigned to another study, of T cells expressing NK-cell markers.

The sample consisted of PBMCs. All receptors derive from a woman aged 18-35 years in good health.

The rearrangement uses TRBV11-2 and TRBJ2-7, with 7 bases matching TRBD2. This CDR3 comprises 16 residues. Per the germline V gene, CDR1 is SGHAT and CDR2 is FQNNGV. Trimming cost V 1 base and J 2 bases; bases outside gene matches: 8. The CDR3 bases are TGTGCCAGCAGCTTAGGCTACCAGGGAGGGACCTACGAGCAGTACTTC. The encoded protein is CASSLGYQGGTYEQYF.

This clonotype has only a few counts. The chain links TRBV29-1 to TRBJ1-2; 7 positions match TRBD1. Germline loops: CDR1 SQVTM, CDR2 ANQGSEA. J was trimmed by 1 base and V by 3 bases; bases with no gene match: 11. CDR3 length: 16 amino acids. CDR3 coding DNA: TGCAGCGTTGACCTCGGGACAGTGAGGGATAACTATGGCTACACCTTC. It translates to CSVDLGTVRDNYGYTF.

V is TRBV12-3 or TRBV12-4 and J is TRBJ2-7; 9 bases are shared with TRBD1. This CDR3 has 14 residues. J gave up 3 bases and V 5 bases, and 5 bases lay outside the gene matches. This chain's CDR3 is CASSTGQGYYEQYF. CDR3 DNA: TGTGCCAGCAGTACGGGACAGGGATACTACGAGCAGTACTTC.

This clonotype appeared once. The chain uses TRBV27 and TRBJ2-7; 8 bases agree with TRBD1. Per germline, CDR1 MNHEY and CDR2 SMNVEV (reference sequence). The CDR3 consists of 16 residues. V dropped 4 bases and J dropped 0; count of bases not matched to a gene: 8. The CDR3 region is CASSSRNRGVSYEQYF. CDR3 DNA: TGTGCCAGCAGTTCCCGAAACAGGGGGGTCTCCTACGAGCAGTACTTC.

This chain joins TRBV5-1 and TRBJ2-1; 10 bases are a match to TRBD1. Germline V gene sequence: CDR1 SGHRS, CDR2 YFSETQ. The CDR3 spans 16 residues. V trimming: 4 bases; J trimming: 2 bases; junction bases outside the gene matches: 6. The DNA of the CDR3 is TGCGCCAGCAGCCCTTCCGGGACAGGGGCCTACAATGAGCAGTTCTTC. Translating it yields CASSPSGTGAYNEQFF.

This clonotype was seen a handful of times. This chain joins TRBV7-9 and TRBJ2-5, with 8 bases identical to TRBD1. This CDR3 has 15 residues. CDR1 SEHNR and CDR2 FQNEAQ come from the germline V gene (reference sequence). Trimming cost V 5 bases and J 4 bases; bases outside gene matches: 9. The CDR3 loop is CASSDGQGGRETQYF. For the CDR3, the DNA is TGTGCCAGCAGCGATGGACAGGGCGGTAGAGAGACCCAGTACTTC.

The rearrangement joins TRBV12-3 or TRBV12-4 to TRBJ2-1; TRBD2 aligns across 8 bases. The CDR3 totals 13 residues. The V and J ends lost 3 bases and 12 bases, in that order; junction bases with no gene match: 7. The CDR3, as DNA: TGTGCCAGCAGTTTTTCGGGACTAGGCAGGCAGTTCTTC. It translates to CASSFSGLGRQFF.

The table lists this clonotype with a few counts. The chain joins TRBV12-3 or TRBV12-4 to TRBJ2-1; 13 nucleotides line up with TRBD2. CDR3 size: 16 residues. V trimming: 5 bases; J trimming: 10 bases; junction bases outside the gene matches: 11. The CDR3 sequence: CASSALLAGGPGEQFF. DNA for the CDR3: TGTGCCAGCAGTGCCCTACTAGCGGGAGGGCCAGGCGAGCAGTTCTTC.

The chain recombines TRBV30 with TRBJ2-3; the match to TRBD2 covers 8 bases. Germline V gene sequence: CDR1 GTSNPN, CDR2 SVGIG (reference sequence). With 2 bases clipped from V and 4 bases from J, the junction kept 8 bases outside the gene matches. The CDR3 covers 15 residues. The CDR3 here is CAWSSSGRISDTQYF. The DNA of the CDR3 is TGTGCCTGGAGTAGCAGCGGGAGAATTTCAGATACGCAGTATTTT.

V is TRBV15 and J is TRBJ2-7, with a weak D call TRBD2 (6 bases). This CDR3 is built from 14 residues. Per the germline V gene, CDR1 is LNHNV and CDR2 is YYDKDF (reference sequence). V lost 2 bases, J lost 6 bases, and 14 bases lay in between. The CDR3 DNA sequence: TGTGCCACCAGCAGATTAGGTGGAGCGGGCGAGCAGTACTTC. Translated: CATSRLGGAGEQYF. The full variable domain, its missing parts supplied by reference TRBV15 and TRBJ2-7, is DAMVIQNPRYQVTQFGKPVTLSCSQTLNHNVMYWYQQKSSQAPKLLFHYYDKDFNNEADTPDNFQSRRPNTSFCFLDIRSPGLGDTAMYLCATSRLGGAGEQYFGPGTRLTVT.

The chain carries TRBV6-1 and TRBJ2-1; TRBD2 agrees at 9 bases. Germline CDR1 and CDR2: MNHNS and SASEGT. Trimming removed 7 bases from V and 1 base from J; junction bases left unmatched: 14. The CDR3 spans 18 residues. The CDR3 DNA reads as TGTGCCAGCACCGGACTAGCGACCCAGGAGGGATCCTACAATGAGCAGTTCTTC. Residues: CASTGLATQEGSYNEQFF.

This clonotype was counted only a few times. CDR3 protein: CASSHREATDTQYF. The CDR3 DNA follows: TGTGCCAGCTCACACAGGGAGGCGACAGATACGCAGTATTTT. This chain links TRBV18 with TRBJ2-3; possibly TRBD1 or TRBD2 for D (6 bases each). Germline loops: CDR1 KGHSH, CDR2 LQKENI. V lost 4 bases, J lost 3 bases, and 11 bases lay in between. The CDR3 has 14 amino acids. Full variable domain (remainder filled in from reference TRBV18 and TRBJ2-3): NAGVMQNPRHLVRRRGQEARLRCSPMKGHSHVYWYRQLPEEGLKFMVYLQKENIIDESGMPKERFSAEFPKEGPSILRIQQVVRGDSAAYFCASSHREATDTQYFGPGTRLTVL.

This clonotype has more than one count but fewer than ten. V gene TRBV20-1 combines with J gene TRBJ2-1, with a tentative D call TRBD1 (6 bases). Trimming took 6 bases from V and 3 from J, leaving 12 bases between them. Germline V gene lookup returns CDR1 DFQATT and CDR2 SNEGSKA (reference sequence). CDR3 length equals 13 residues. The CDR3 coding sequence is TGCAGTGCCCTCCGGACAGTCTACAATGAGCAGTTCTTC. Its protein is CSALRTVYNEQFF.

For this clonotype: A read error may account for a junction end that differs from germline. The rearrangement uses TRBV24-1 and TRBJ2-1, with no clear D. The germline V gene encodes CDR1 KGHDR and CDR2 SFDVKD. The CDR3 covers 14 residues. The CDR3 loop reads CATSDRRSNNEQFF. The CDR3 DNA sequence: TGTGCCACCAGTGATAGACGCTCCAACAATGAGCAGTTCTTC.

The rearrangement joins TRBV6-2 or TRBV6-3 to TRBJ2-1; 8 bases agree with TRBD2. CDR1 and CDR2 (germline): MNHEY, SVGEGT. The CDR3 consists of 16 residues. Trimming cost V 5 bases and J 7 bases; bases outside gene matches: 13. This CDR3 is CASSKLADFFGNEQFF. The CDR3 coding sequence is TGTGCCAGCAGTAAACTAGCGGACTTCTTTGGGAATGAGCAGTTCTTC.

The V call is TRBV20-1, the J call TRBJ2-7, with no clear D. CDR3 length equals 13 residues. Germline CDR1 is DFQATT and CDR2 is SNEGSKA (reference sequence). V was shortened by 3 bases and J by 3 bases, with 12 bases between the two germline ends. CDR3 region: CSASINGRYEQYF. CDR3 in DNA: TGCAGTGCTAGTATTAACGGACGCTACGAGCAGTACTTC.

This clonotype was seen ten or more times. This chain links TRBV12-3 or TRBV12-4 with TRBJ2-7; possibly TRBD2 for D (6 bases). V shed 8 bases and J shed 0 bases, with 11 bases lying between them. The CDR3 runs 13 residues. The CDR3 sequence is CASEPGDSYEQYF. In DNA, the CDR3 is TGTGCCAGCGAGCCGGGAGACTCCTACGAGCAGTACTTC.

CDR3: CATSRKQQSSGANVLTF. In DNA, the CDR3 is TGTGCCACCAGCAGGAAACAGCAGAGCTCTGGGGCCAACGTCCTGACTTTC. The chain links TRBV15 to TRBJ2-6; no clear D. The V end was cut by 3 bases, the J end by 0 bases, with 12 bases between. This CDR3 is 17 amino acids long. Germline V gives CDR1 LNHNV, CDR2 YYDKDF (reference sequence).

This clonotype was seen repeatedly, ten times or more. The chain combines TRBV20-1 with TRBJ1-5; D ambiguous. Germline lookup yields CDR1 DFQATT and CDR2 SNEGSKA (reference sequence). The CDR3 has 16 residues. The ends were cut back, 5 bases at V and 3 bases at J, with 20 bases in the middle. This CDR3 reads CSAPQPLSGFNQPQHF. The CDR3 region has the DNA TGCAGTGCTCCGCAACCCCTTTCGGGGTTCAATCAGCCCCAGCATTTT.

The V gene is TRBV9, the J gene TRBJ2-1, with D perhaps being TRBD1 or TRBD2 (6 bases each). The V gene lost 2 bases and the J gene lost 6 bases, with 15 bases spanning the gap. This CDR3 has 15 residues. Per the germline V gene, CDR1 is SGDLS and CDR2 is YYNGEE. This CDR3 reads CASSVLQGGGNEQFF. The DNA for the CDR3 is TGTGCCAGCAGCGTGTTACAGGGAGGCGGCAATGAGCAGTTCTTC. Drawing the rest from reference TRBV9 and TRBJ2-1, the complete variable domain is DSGVTQTPKHLITATGQRVTLRCSPRSGDLSVYWYQQSLDQGLQFLIQYYNGEERAKGNILERFSAQQFPDLHSELNLSSLELGDSALYFCASSVLQGGGNEQFFGPGTRLTVL.

The sample holds many counts of this clonotype. The rearrangement links TRBV7-2 to TRBJ2-7; D is perhaps TRBD1 (6 bases). The CDR3 totals 12 residues. The germline V and J ends were trimmed by 4 bases and 8 bases, with 12 bases remaining between them. Looked up from germline, CDR1 is SGHTA and CDR2 is FQGNSA. The CDR3 region is CASSSTGWQQYF. Written as DNA, the CDR3 is TGTGCCAGCAGCTCGACAGGTTGGCAGCAGTACTTC.

This clonotype was picked up a small number of times. The V call is TRBV20-1, the J call TRBJ1-1; D gene ambiguous. The germline V gene encodes CDR1 DFQATT and CDR2 SNEGSKA (reference sequence). The CDR3 runs 13 residues. The germline V and J ends were trimmed by 6 bases and 3 bases, with 14 bases remaining between them. The CDR3 DNA sequence: TGCAGTGCCCCCCGGTTGCGGGACACTGAAGCTTTCTTT. It specifies CSAPRLRDTEAFF.

The CDR3 reads CSARPLAGGPHEQYF. CDR3 bases: TGCAGTGCTAGGCCTCTAGCGGGAGGGCCCCACGAGCAGTACTTC. The V call is TRBV20-1, the J call TRBJ2-7; 12 bases map to TRBD2. There are 15 residues in the CDR3. The germline V gene has CDR1 DFQATT and CDR2 SNEGSKA (reference sequence). The ends lost 3 bases at V and 5 bases at J; junction bases unmatched: 8.

In its sample, this clonotype was seen a few times. The rearrangement joins TRBV27 to TRBJ2-7, with D possibly TRBD2 on 6 matching bases. The germline V gene encodes CDR1 MNHEY and CDR2 SMNVEV (reference sequence). This CDR3 is 15 amino acids long. The ends were cut back, 2 bases at V and 3 bases at J, with 14 bases in the middle. The chain's CDR3 is CASSLTGGTIYEQYF. CDR3 DNA: TGTGCCAGCAGTTTAACAGGAGGGACGATCTACGAGCAGTACTTC.

The rearrangement links TRBV6-1 to TRBJ1-1; D gene unclear. Looked up from germline, CDR1 is MNHNS and CDR2 is SASEGT. V lost 4 bases to trimming and J lost 4 bases, with 4 bases between them. This CDR3 comprises 11 residues. The CDR3 region has the DNA TGTGCCAGCAGTGCGTTCACTGAAGCTTTCTTT. Translation gives CASSAFTEAFF.

V and J are TRBV6-1 and TRBJ2-7; 9 bases map to TRBD2. Looked up from germline, CDR1 is MNHNS and CDR2 is SASEGT. The length of the CDR3 is 16 residues. The V segment lost 7 bases and the J segment 3 bases; nucleotides outside the gene matches: 13. This chain's CDR3 is CASTDRGLAGNYEQYF. The CDR3 DNA reads TGTGCCAGCACCGACCGGGGGCTAGCGGGGAACTACGAGCAGTACTTC.

CDR3 sequence: CASTPFDEQYF. The CDR3 coding sequence is TGTGCCAGCACCCCATTCGACGAGCAGTACTTC. The J gene is TRBJ2-7, the V gene TRBV7-9, with D uncertain. There are 11 residues in the CDR3. Between the trimmed V and J ends, which lost 7 bases and 5 bases, there was a span of 9 bases. CDR1 is SEHNR and CDR2 is FQNEAQ in the germline V gene (reference sequence).

This chain joins TRBV25-1 and TRBJ2-7; no clear D gene. This CDR3 region has 17 residues. The V and J ends lost 0 bases and 0 bases respectively, with 15 bases between them. CDR1 is MGHDK and CDR2 is SYGVNS in the germline V gene. CDR3 coding DNA: TGTGCCAGCAGTGAATATGATGGGCGCTACATCTCCTACGAGCAGTACTTC. It translates to CASSEYDGRYISYEQYF.

The chain has TRBV7-2 and TRBJ2-5, with a possible D match to TRBD1 (6 bases). The CDR3 has 16 amino acids. Trimming left V 3 bases short and J 7 bases short, with 21 bases between. Per germline, CDR1 SGHTA and CDR2 FQGNSA. The CDR3 loop reads CASSFMRGSDLGTQYF. The CDR3 DNA reads TGTGCCAGCAGCTTTATGAGGGGGAGCGATCTAGGGACCCAGTACTTC.

This clonotype was seen only a few times. The chain couples TRBV20-1 to TRBJ2-1, with TRBD2 identical over 9 bases. The length of the CDR3 is 17 residues. CDR1 is DFQATT and CDR2 is SNEGSKA in the germline V gene (reference sequence). V gave up 6 bases and J gave up 1 base; unmatched junction bases: 13. Written as DNA, the CDR3 is TGCAGTGCCCTCGACCCGGCTAGCGGGATGTCCTACAATGAGCAGTTCTTC. Protein sequence: CSALDPASGMSYNEQFF.

The chain links TRBV6-1 to TRBJ1-3; 10 bases are shared with TRBD1. The germline V gene has CDR1 MNHNS and CDR2 SASEGT. The CDR3 has 16 amino acids. J gave up 7 bases and V 3 bases, and 9 bases lay outside the gene matches. The CDR3 sequence: CASSDRDRGFGNTIYF. The CDR3 coding sequence is TGTGCCAGCAGTGACCGGGACAGGGGTTTCGGGAACACCATATATTTT.